Listed below are T cell receptor beta chains from one sample, sequenced in a study of T cell responses to AZD1222 COVID-19 vaccine. TCRdb keeps only in-frame clones here, not all; method: immunoSEQ multiplex PCR. The sample carries 120,000 to 150,000 clones, roughly 92% recorded once. Material: peripheral blood, obtained 28 days after the second AZD1222 dose. Every receptor here comes from an adult who received the AZD1222 COVID-19 vaccine. CDR3s include the opening cysteine and the closing phenylalanine or tryptophan. D genes are given only for firm matches. Size is stated for part of the rows, as once, few or many counts, or as a class when the clone is expanded.

v_gene	abundance	j_gene	d_gene	CDR3nt	CDR3aa
TRBV19	-	TRBJ1-2	-	TGTGCCAGTAAGGACAGTCAAGGTAACTATGGCTACACCTTC	CASKDSQGNYGYTF
TRBV7-9	-	TRBJ1-3	-	TGTGCCAGCAGCTTAGTCGCATGGAGGCTTCTGGAGGCTGGAAACACCATATATTTT	CASSLVAWRLLEAGNTIYF
TRBV5-1	-	TRBJ1-5	TRBD1	TGCGCCAGCAGCCCGACAGGGGATACGGGCAATCAGCCCCAGCATTTT	CASSPTGDTGNQPQHF
TRBV27	-	TRBJ1-5	-	TGTGCCAGCAGTTCCACACCAAGGGGGTTTGGCAATCAGCCCCAGCATTTT	CASSSTPRGFGNQPQHF
TRBV2	-	TRBJ1-2	-	TGTGCCAGCAGTGAAGCAGGGCTTACCGTTCCCTATGGCTACACCTTC	CASSEAGLTVPYGYTF
TRBV7-9	-	TRBJ1-2	-	TGTGCCAGCAGCTTAGGGTCGAGTCAGGTGCTCTATGGCTACACCTTC	CASSLGSSQVLYGYTF
TRBV5-5	-	TRBJ2-1	-	TGTGCCAGCAGCTTGGGAACGATCAATGAGCAGTTCTTC	CASSLGTINEQFF
TRBV20-1	-	TRBJ1-2	TRBD1	TGCAGTGCTCCAGGGGGCTATGGCTACACCTTC	CSAPGGYGYTF
TRBV3-1/TRBV3-2	once	TRBJ2-2	TRBD2	TGTGCCAGCAGCTTTGGGACTAGCGGGAACACCGGGGAGCTGTTTTTT	CASSFGTSGNTGELFF
TRBV6-1	few	TRBJ1-1	-	TGTGCCAGCAGTGAAATAGTTGCTTTCTTT	CASSEIVAFF
TRBV7-9	-	TRBJ1-2	-	TGTGCCAGCAGCACTACGGACGCTGGCTATGGCTACACCTTC	CASSTTDAGYGYTF
TRBV18	once	TRBJ2-5	-	TGTGCCAGCTCACCAAGCGGCACCCTAAGGAGGGAGACCCAGTACTTC	CASSPSGTLRRETQYF
TRBV5-5	once	TRBJ1-5	TRBD1	TGTGCCAGCAGCTTGGTTCCAGGGGGAGATCAGCCCCAGCATTTT	CASSLVPGGDQPQHF
TRBV18	-	TRBJ2-7	TRBD1	TGTGCCAGCTCAGGACAGGATCTACACGAGCAGTACTTC	CASSGQDLHEQYF
TRBV28	-	TRBJ1-2	-	TGTGCCAGCAGTCCCCTCGGGCAGGGTGTCTATGGCTACACCTTC	CASSPLGQGVYGYTF
TRBV19	-	TRBJ1-1	-	TGTGCCAGTAGCGGTGAAGTGAACACTGAAGCTTTCTTT	CASSGEVNTEAFF
TRBV18	-	TRBJ2-5	-	TGTGCCAGCTCACCACGTGACCATCGAATTCAAGAGACCCAGTACTTC	CASSPRDHRIQETQYF
TRBV2	-	TRBJ1-4	-	TGTGCCAGCAACTTGGACAGCCCGGGGGAAAAACTGTTTTTT	CASNLDSPGEKLFF
TRBV5-6	-	TRBJ2-4	TRBD1	TGTGCCAGCAGCTTTCCGGACAGGGGAAACATTCAGTACTTC	CASSFPDRGNIQYF
TRBV27	-	TRBJ1-1	TRBD1	TGTGCCAGCAGTTTAGCATTACGGCCGGGACAGGGCCTCTCGAACACTGAAGCTTTCTTT	CASSLALRPGQGLSNTEAFF
TRBV27	once	TRBJ2-2	TRBD2	TGTGCCAGCAGTTCTCCGGGACTAGCGCCCGGGGAGCTGTTTTTT	CASSSPGLAPGELFF
TRBV18	-	TRBJ1-1	-	TGTGCCAGCTCACCACGGGGGGCCACTGAAGCTTTCTTT	CASSPRGATEAFF
TRBV6-5	-	TRBJ1-2	TRBD1	TGTGCCAGCAGAACGGGACAGGGACTCTATGGCTACACCTTC	CASRTGQGLYGYTF
TRBV25-1	-	TRBJ2-7	-	TGTGCCAGCAGTGAATTAGGGGGAGGGCTTGGGGAGCAGTACTTC	CASSELGGGLGEQYF
TRBV29-1	-	TRBJ2-7	-	TGCAGCGTGACATGGGGCGGCTCCTACGAGCAGTACTTC	CSVTWGGSYEQYF
TRBV7-9	once	TRBJ1-1	-	TGTGCCAGCAGCGTCGGAAAGACTGAAGCTTTCTTT	CASSVGKTEAFF
TRBV28	-	TRBJ1-1	-	TGTGCCAGCAGCTCGGGACTCCCGAACACTGAAGCTTTCTTT	CASSSGLPNTEAFF
TRBV28	-	TRBJ1-5	TRBD1	TGTGCCAGCAGTTTTGGACAGGGCAATCAGCCCCAGCATTTT	CASSFGQGNQPQHF
TRBV12-3/TRBV12-4	-	TRBJ1-3	-	TGTGCCAGCAGTGGAAACACCATATATTTT	CASSGNTIYF
TRBV24-1	-	TRBJ2-3	TRBD1	TGTGCCACCAAGGACCGGACAGGGGAATCAGATACGCAGTATTTT	CATKDRTGESDTQYF
TRBV10-1	-	TRBJ2-1	-	TGCGCCAGCAGTGAGACCCGGGGCAGCTCCTACAATGAGCAGTTCTTC	CASSETRGSSYNEQFF
TRBV24-1	once	TRBJ2-5	TRBD2	TGTGCCACCAGTGATTCGCTCCGGGGGGGCCAAGAGACCCAGTACTTC	CATSDSLRGGQETQYF
TRBV7-9	-	TRBJ1-3	-	TGTGCCAGCAGCTCTAAGCCCGGACGGAGCTCTGGAAACACCATATATTTT	CASSSKPGRSSGNTIYF
TRBV19	-	TRBJ1-5	TRBD1	TGTGCCAGTAGTATAGCAGGGGGAGGTAATAGCAATCAGCCCCAGCATTTT	CASSIAGGGNSNQPQHF
TRBV2	few	TRBJ2-7	-	TGTGCCAGCAGCGACCAGGGTTACGAGCAGTACTTC	CASSDQGYEQYF
TRBV12-5	-	TRBJ1-2	TRBD1	TGTGCTAGTGGTTACAGGGGCGGAACCAACTATGGCTACACCTTC	CASGYRGGTNYGYTF
TRBV7-9	-	TRBJ1-1	TRBD1	TGTGCCAGCAGCTTAGAGGGAACAGGGGACACTGAAGCTTTCTTT	CASSLEGTGDTEAFF
TRBV2	once	TRBJ2-7	TRBD1	TGTGCCAGCAGTGAGACAGGGTACGAGCAGTACTTC	CASSETGYEQYF
TRBV19	-	TRBJ2-1	-	TGTGCCAGTAGTGTCCCGTGGGATGAGCAGTTCTTC	CASSVPWDEQFF
TRBV10-3	-	TRBJ1-5	-	TGTGCCATCAGTGAGGGGATCGGCAATCAGCCCCAGCATTTT	CAISEGIGNQPQHF
TRBV6-5	-	TRBJ2-3	-	TGTGCCAGCAGTTACTCCCGAACGGTTAGCACAGATACGCAGTATTTT	CASSYSRTVSTDTQYF
TRBV5-8	-	TRBJ1-1	TRBD1	TGTGCCAGCAGCTGGACAGGATGGAGCACTGAAGCTTTCTTT	CASSWTGWSTEAFF
TRBV12-5	medium-sized	TRBJ2-1	TRBD2	TGTGCTAGTGGTCCCCCACTAGCGGGGGGGCCTAAATGGAATGAGCAGTTCTTC	CASGPPLAGGPKWNEQFF
TRBV3-1/TRBV3-2	-	TRBJ2-1	-	TGTGCCAGCAGCCAAGATATGTTAAGCTATGAGCAGTTCTTC	CASSQDMLSYEQFF